This T cell receptor (beta chain) derives from a study of T cell responses to AZD1222 COVID-19 vaccine. Findings and limits, study-wide: Compared with day 0, the breadth and depth of the Spike-specific TCR repertoire rose significantly after two doses of AZD1222. White British ancestry dominated among donors, who included more females, and clonal diversity was possibly underestimated. Distributed over spike, vaccine-associated CD4 TCRs predominated at 160-218 and 743-854.

Clones were sequenced by immunoSEQ multiplex PCR, and TCRdb holds only the in-frame ones, with some missing. The sample has some 150,000 clones, about 93% seen once; the top ten hold under 4%. Turning to this clone: What it recognizes is unknown.

The germline V gene has CDR1 SNHLY and CDR2 FYNNEI. V gave up 8 bases and J gave up 8 bases, with 15 bases separating them. The length of the CDR3 is 13 residues. Sequenced here: peripheral blood, sampled on day 0 of AZD1222 vaccination. This TCR derives from an adult in good health. The gene calls are TRBV2 and TRBJ1-4; weak D call: TRBD1 (6 bases). For the CDR3, the DNA is TGTGCCAGCCTAGTCCGGGACAAGGAAAAACTGTTTTTT. It encodes CASLVRDKEKLFF.